The rows below give T cell receptor beta chains drawn from one sample of a study of blood T cell repertoires in COVID-19. Profiling relied on immunoSEQ multiplex PCR, and the TCRdb table lists in-frame clones only, not all of them. Among a few hundred thousand clones listed, around 90% were seen once. Specimen: PBMCs or T cells enriched from blood (not recorded which). Receptor source: a woman aged 25-40 years who had recovered from COVID-19. The CDR3 runs from the conserved cysteine through the conserved F or W. A D gene is named only where the DNA matches it firmly. Where a row states a size, it is once, few, many or the class of an expanded clone; other rows omit it.

D	V	length	J	size	CDR3	DNA
NA	TRBV6-2/TRBV6-3	12	TRBJ2-5	NA	CASSQNRETQYF	TGTGCCAGCAGCCAGAACAGGGAGACCCAGTACTTC
NA	TRBV18	13	TRBJ2-1	NA	CASSPQGVGEQFF	TGTGCCAGCTCACCACAGGGGGTGGGTGAGCAGTTCTTC
TRBD1	TRBV10-3	16	TRBJ1-2	NA	CAISESLRTGIYGYTF	TGTGCCATCAGTGAGTCCTTGAGGACAGGGATATATGGCTACACCTTC
TRBD2	TRBV10-2	17	TRBJ2-2	NA	CASSESRLAGDTGELFF	TGCGCCAGCAGTGAGTCACGACTAGCGGGGGACACCGGGGAGCTGTTTTTT
NA	TRBV29-1	12	TRBJ1-1	NA	CSVEGGAAEAFF	TGCAGCGTTGAGGGGGGGGCCGCTGAAGCTTTCTTT
NA	TRBV24-1	17	TRBJ1-4	NA	CATSDPHRWLRGEKLFF	TGTGCCACCAGTGATCCCCATAGGTGGCTCCGGGGGGAAAAACTGTTTTTT
TRBD1	TRBV3-1/TRBV3-2	16	TRBJ2-7	NA	CASSRKLIGGQDEQYF	TGTGCCAGCAGCCGAAAGCTCATAGGGGGCCAGGACGAGCAGTACTTC
TRBD1	TRBV5-1	14	TRBJ1-1	NA	CASSLLGQGAEAFF	TGCGCCAGCAGCTTGCTGGGACAGGGGGCTGAAGCTTTCTTT
TRBD1	TRBV29-1	14	TRBJ2-7	NA	CSVDKGDRVSEQYF	TGCAGCGTTGATAAAGGGGACAGGGTCTCCGAGCAGTACTTC
NA	TRBV5-1	15	TRBJ1-6	NA	CASSTASSYNSPLHF	TGCGCCAGCAGTACCGCGTCCTCCTATAATTCACCCCTCCACTTT
NA	TRBV6-2/TRBV6-3	15	TRBJ1-2	once	CASSPTRQALYGYTF	TGTGCCAGCAGCCCCACCCGACAGGCCCTCTATGGCTACACCTTC
NA	TRBV14	16	TRBJ1-3	NA	CASSPGGGLTGNTIYF	TGTGCCAGCAGCCCAGGCGGGGGGCTCACTGGAAACACCATATATTTT
NA	TRBV29-1	13	TRBJ1-4	NA	CSVREGRGEKLFF	TGCAGCGTTCGAGAGGGTCGGGGTGAAAAACTGTTTTTT
TRBD1	TRBV30	12	TRBJ1-1	few	CAWNRGQTEAFF	TGTGCCTGGAACAGGGGGCAAACTGAAGCTTTCTTT
NA	TRBV5-1	13	TRBJ1-1	NA	CASSLGPGTEAFF	TGCGCCAGCAGCTTGGGCCCCGGGACTGAAGCTTTCTTT
TRBD1	TRBV29-1	14	TRBJ1-2	NA	CSVGPGQGAGGYTF	TGCAGCGTGGGGCCGGGACAGGGGGCTGGTGGCTACACCTTC
TRBD1	TRBV5-1	13	TRBJ1-1	NA	CASSPSQGETAFF	TGCGCCAGCAGCCCGTCACAGGGGGAGACGGCTTTCTTT
NA	TRBV6-5	12	TRBJ1-1	NA	CASSYAGNLAFF	TGTGCCAGCAGTTACGCCGGGAATCTCGCTTTCTTT
TRBD2	TRBV7-2	15	TRBJ2-1	NA	CASSLIRTSGNEQFF	TGTGCCAGCAGCCTTATTCGGACTAGCGGCAATGAGCAGTTCTTC
NA	TRBV4-1	12	TRBJ2-3	NA	CASSQALGTQYF	TGCGCCAGCAGCCAAGCTCTAGGCACGCAGTATTTT
NA	TRBV15	14	TRBJ2-1	once	CATSRTRDYNEQFF	TGTGCCACCAGCAGAACCAGGGACTACAATGAGCAGTTCTTC
NA	TRBV5-1	14	TRBJ1-1	NA	CASSLAPTGAEAFF	TGCGCCAGCAGCTTGGCCCCAACGGGGGCTGAAGCTTTCTTT
NA	TRBV10-2	14	TRBJ2-7	NA	CASRGRGTFYEQYF	TGCGCCAGCAGGGGCAGGGGAACTTTCTACGAGCAGTACTTC
TRBD1	TRBV29-1	15	TRBJ2-7	NA	CSVVLWAGGSYEQYF	TGCAGCGTCGTACTATGGGCAGGGGGTTCCTACGAGCAGTACTTC
NA	TRBV5-6	15	TRBJ1-2	NA	CASSLAGFRNYGYTF	TGTGCCAGCAGCTTGGCGGGATTCCGAAACTATGGCTACACCTTC
NA	TRBV5-6	12	TRBJ1-5	NA	CASSLTGQPQHF	TGTGCCAGCAGCTTGACAGGCCAGCCCCAGCATTTT
NA	TRBV5-1	17	TRBJ2-3	NA	CASSLGARVDSTDTQYF	TGCGCCAGCAGCTTGGGCGCTCGGGTAGACAGCACAGATACGCAGTATTTT
TRBD1	TRBV19	15	TRBJ2-4	once	CASSIVPGQGAIQYF	TGTGCCAGTAGTATAGTGCCGGGACAGGGGGCCATTCAGTACTTC